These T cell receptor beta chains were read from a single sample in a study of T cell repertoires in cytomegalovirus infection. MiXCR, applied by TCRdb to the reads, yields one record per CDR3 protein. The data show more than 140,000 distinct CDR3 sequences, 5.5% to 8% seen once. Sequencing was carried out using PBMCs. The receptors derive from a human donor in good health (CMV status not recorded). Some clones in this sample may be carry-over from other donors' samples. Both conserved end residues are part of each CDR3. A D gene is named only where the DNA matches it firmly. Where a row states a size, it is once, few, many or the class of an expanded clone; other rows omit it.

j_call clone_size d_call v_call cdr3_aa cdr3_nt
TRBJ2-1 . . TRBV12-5 CASGLVRTLDF TGTGCTAGTGGTTTGGTACGGACACTCGACTTC
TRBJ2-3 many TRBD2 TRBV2 CASRGTSGARSSTDTQYF TGTGCCAGCAGAGGGACTAGCGGGGCCCGTTCTAGCACAGATACGCAGTATTTT
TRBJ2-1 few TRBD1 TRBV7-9 CASSGPRGHSYNEQFF TGTGCCAGCAGCGGCCCCAGGGGGCACTCCTACAATGAGCAGTTCTTC
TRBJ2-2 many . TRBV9 CASSLGHTNTGELFF TGTGCCAGCAGCCTTGGACACACGAACACCGGGGAGCTGTTTTTT
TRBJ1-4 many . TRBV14 CASSQGGQGLIRNEKLFF TGTGCCAGCAGCCAAGGTGGGCAGGGCCTGATTCGCAATGAAAAACTGTTTTTT
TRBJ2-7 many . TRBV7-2 CASSRRSGGTSGGQYF TGTGCCAGCAGCAGACGAAGTGGCGGGACGAGTGGGGGGCAGTACTTC
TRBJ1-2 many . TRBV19 CASSIEASPYGYTF TGTGCCAGTAGTATAGAAGCGTCACCCTACGGCTACACCTTC
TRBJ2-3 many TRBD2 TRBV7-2 CASSSGLAGWDTQYF TGTGCCAGCAGTTCAGGACTAGCGGGGTGGGATACGCAGTATTTT
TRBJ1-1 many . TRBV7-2 CASSPTRGRYTEAFF TGTGCCAGCAGCCCAACCCGGGGACGCTACACTGAAGCTTTCTTT
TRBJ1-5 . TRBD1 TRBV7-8 CASTPRGIGTGAIQPQHF TGTGCCAGCACCCCGAGGGGGATAGGGACAGGGGCTATTCAGCCCCAGCATTTT